The 25 T cell receptor beta chains given below trace back to one sample, sequenced in a study of T-cell memory formation after mild COVID-19. Each CDR3 protein gets one entry after TCRdb re-called the 5' RACE reads with MiXCR. The data hold over 500,000 distinct CDR3 sequences, with roughly 17% observed a single time. Sequencing input: PBMCs or a T cell subset sorted from them (not recorded which). The receptors were gathered from an adult woman who had mild COVID-19 (a few samples of this study predate the infection). Cell type and time point are not known.

This chain connects TRBV18 to TRBJ2-1; 8 positions agree with TRBD1. With V trimmed by 5 bases and J by 4 bases, 7 bases remained unmatched. There are 15 residues in the CDR3. Germline V gives CDR1 KGHSH, CDR2 LQKENI. CDR3 in amino acids: CASSAGDRRYNEQFF. The CDR3 coding sequence is TGTGCCAGCTCAGCCGGGGACAGGCGGTACAATGAGCAGTTCTTC.

The chain employs TRBV7-2 and TRBJ2-3; 8 bases align to TRBD2. The V gene's germline CDR1 is SGHTA and CDR2 FQGNSA. Trimming at V came to 6 bases and at J to 6 bases, leaving 17 bases not matched to a gene. The CDR3 runs to 17 residues. The CDR3: CASSWPASGRLGDTQYF. In nucleotides, the CDR3 is TGTGCCAGCAGTTGGCCGGCTAGCGGGCGCCTCGGTGATACGCAGTATTTT.

J is TRBJ1-2 and V is TRBV29-1, with TRBD1 matching over 8 bases. Germline V gene lookup returns CDR1 SQVTM and CDR2 ANQGSEA. The CDR3 runs 13 residues. J was trimmed by 4 bases and V by 4 bases; bases with no gene match: 5. The chain's CDR3 is CSVVPGGSYGYTF. CDR3 bases: TGCAGCGTTGTCCCAGGGGGCAGCTATGGCTACACCTTC. The full variable domain, rest sourced from reference TRBV29-1 and TRBJ1-2, is SAVISQKPSRDICQRGTSLTIQCQVDSQVTMMFWYRQQPGQSLTLIATANQGSEATYESGFVIDKFPISRPNLTFSTLTVSNMSPEDSSIYLCSVVPGGSYGYTFGSGTRLTVV.

This clonotype came up a few times. This rearrangement joins TRBV7-9 to TRBJ1-1; the D is unclear. Trimming removed 0 bases at V and 3 bases at J, with 11 bases between. The CDR3 runs 15 residues. Germline values: CDR1 SEHNR, CDR2 FQNEAQ (reference sequence). CDR3 in amino acids: CASSLAGRADTEAFF. In nucleotides, the CDR3 is TGTGCCAGCAGCTTAGCGGGCCGGGCGGACACTGAAGCTTTCTTT.

The chain couples TRBV20-1 to TRBJ2-1, with 11 positions matching TRBD2. V lost 5 bases and J lost 0; bases outside the gene matches: 6. The CDR3 spans 16 residues. CDR1 and CDR2 from the germline V gene are DFQATT and SNEGSKA (reference sequence). CDR3 nucleotides: TGCAGTGCTGCGCTAGGGACTAGCGGCTCCTACAATGAGCAGTTCTTC. This gives the protein CSAALGTSGSYNEQFF.

This clonotype was seen a handful of times. The rearrangement uses TRBV11-1 and TRBJ1-4, with D perhaps TRBD1 (5 bases). V was shortened by 6 bases and J by 4 bases, with 12 bases between the two germline ends. The CDR3 consists of 14 residues. The germline CDR1 and CDR2 sequences are SGHAT and FQDESV (reference sequence). The CDR3 DNA sequence: TGTGCCAGCAGTTCTGGACATGATAATGAAAAACTGTTTTTT. Translated, it gives CASSSGHDNEKLFF.

The V and J genes are TRBV5-6 and TRBJ1-2; unclear D gene. Deletions cut 0 bases from V and 3 bases from J, with 15 bases between. Germline V gives CDR1 SGHDT, CDR2 YYEEEE. The CDR3 covers 16 residues. CDR3 nucleotide sequence: TGTGCCAGCAGCTTGGAGTTAGCCCTGGCTGACTATGGCTACACCTTC. Amino acids: CASSLELALADYGYTF.

The sample holds many counts of this clonotype. The chain uses TRBV7-6 and TRBJ2-2; 13 bases fit TRBD2. V lost 5 bases and J lost 8; bases outside the gene matches: 5. This CDR3 comprises 15 residues. The V gene's germline CDR1 is SGHVS and CDR2 FNYEAQ. This CDR3 is CASSTTSGRWGELFF. In DNA, the CDR3 is TGTGCCAGCAGCACGACTAGCGGGAGGTGGGGGGAGCTGTTTTTT.

In its sample, this clonotype was seen a few times. The chain links TRBV15 to TRBJ2-3; a possible D gene is TRBD1 (5 bases). The V end was cut by 1 base, the J end by 5 bases, with 16 bases between. The CDR3 is 16 amino acids. The germline gives CDR1 LNHNV, CDR2 YYDKDF (reference sequence). The CDR3: CATSRALGQGGDTQYF. DNA for the CDR3: TGTGCCACCAGCAGAGCGTTAGGGCAGGGCGGAGATACGCAGTATTTT. Together with reference TRBV15 and TRBJ2-3, the CDR3 gives the full variable domain: DAMVIQNPRYQVTQFGKPVTLSCSQTLNHNVMYWYQQKSSQAPKLLFHYYDKDFNNEADTPDNFQSRRPNTSFCFLDIRSPGLGDTAMYLCATSRALGQGGDTQYFGPGTRLTVL.

In this sample, this clonotype turned up many times. This chain uses TRBV20-1 with TRBJ2-3; possibly TRBD1 for D (6 bases). Germline loops: CDR1 DFQATT, CDR2 SNEGSKA (reference sequence). The CDR3 consists of 14 residues. V was cut by 4 bases and J by 4 bases, with 15 bases left in between. This chain's CDR3 is CSATRTAWADTQYF. CDR3 DNA: TGCAGTGCTACCCGGACAGCCTGGGCAGATACGCAGTATTTT.

This clonotype was recorded at least ten times. J is TRBJ2-7 and V is TRBV5-1; D call uncertain. V lost 4 bases to trimming and J lost 3 bases, with 8 bases between them. CDR1 and CDR2 (germline): SGHRS, YFSETQ. This CDR3 spans 12 amino acids. The CDR3 DNA follows: TGCGCCAGCAGCGGCGAAGACTACGAGCAGTACTTC. Residues: CASSGEDYEQYF.

In this sample, this clonotype turned up a few times. The rearrangement joins TRBV24-1 to TRBJ2-7; possibly TRBD2 for D (6 bases). The CDR3 spans 15 residues. Trimming removed 2 bases at V and 4 bases at J, with 14 bases between. Germline V gene lookup returns CDR1 KGHDR and CDR2 SFDVKD. The CDR3 here is CATSDSQRVDYEQYF. The CDR3, as DNA: TGTGCCACCAGTGATTCACAGCGGGTGGATTACGAGCAGTACTTC.

This rearrangement joins TRBV5-1 to TRBJ1-4; 8 bases line up with TRBD1. Germline values: CDR1 SGHRS, CDR2 YFSETQ. The junction had 10 bases not matched to a gene; V was cut back by 4 bases and J by 8 bases. The CDR3 loop spans 15 amino acids. The CDR3 loop reads CASSSAGGAGEKLFF. The DNA of the CDR3 is TGCGCCAGCAGCAGTGCAGGGGGCGCTGGGGAAAAACTGTTTTTT. The full variable domain, its missing parts supplied by reference TRBV5-1 and TRBJ1-4, is KAGVTQTPRYLIKTRGQQVTLSCSPISGHRSVSWYQQTPGQGLQFLFEYFSETQRNKGNFPGRFSGRQFSNSRSEMNVSTLELGDSALYLCASSSAGGAGEKLFFGSGTQLSVL.

This CDR3 is CASSSIRTSGPRKFTGELFF. In DNA form, the CDR3 reads TGTGCCAGCAGCTCCATCCGGACTAGCGGGCCCCGTAAATTCACCGGGGAGCTGTTTTTT. V usage is TRBV7-6 and J usage is TRBJ2-2; 11 nucleotides match TRBD2. The length of the CDR3 is 20 residues. The germline V gene has CDR1 SGHVS and CDR2 FNYEAQ. The trim removed 4 bases at V and 4 bases at J, leaving 17 bases unmatched.

CDR3 in DNA: TGTGCCAGCAGCCCGGGGACTGGGGGGGTCAATGAGCAGTTCTTC. Its translation: CASSPGTGGVNEQFF. J is TRBJ2-1 and V is TRBV5-4, with 7 bases aligning to TRBD2. Per the germline V gene, CDR1 is SGHNT and CDR2 is YYREEE (reference sequence). Trimming at V came to 4 bases and at J to 6 bases, leaving 10 bases not matched to a gene. This CDR3 contains 15 residues. Drawing the rest from reference TRBV5-4 and TRBJ2-1, the complete variable domain is ETGVTQSPTHLIKTRGQQVTLRCSSQSGHNTVSWYQQALGQGPQFIFQYYREEENGRGNFPPRFSGLQFPNYSSELNVNALELDDSALYLCASSPGTGGVNEQFFGPGTRLTVL.

CDR3: CSAGQGYDYGYTF. CDR3 sequence (DNA): TGCAGCGCCGGACAGGGCTACGACTATGGCTACACCTTC. The chain joins TRBV29-1 to TRBJ1-2, with 8 bases aligning to TRBD1. This CDR3 has 13 amino acids. Trimming cost V 7 bases and J 3 bases; bases outside gene matches: 7. The germline CDR1 and CDR2 sequences are SQVTM and ANQGSEA.

J is TRBJ2-3 and V is TRBV6-5, with 7 bases aligning to TRBD2. Germline V gene sequence: CDR1 MNHEY, CDR2 SVGAGI. Losses at the gene ends were 2 bases for V and 6 bases for J; bases not matched to a gene: 17. The CDR3 covers 18 residues. CDR3 sequence reads: CASSYLPSVAGVIDTQYF. DNA of the CDR3: TGTGCCAGCAGTTACCTCCCTTCTGTAGCGGGCGTAATTGATACGCAGTATTTT.

This sequence joins TRBV20-1 and TRBJ1-6, with 7 bases identical to TRBD1. Germline V gives CDR1 DFQATT, CDR2 SNEGSKA (reference sequence). Trimming removed 3 bases from V and 8 bases from J; junction bases left unmatched: 7. The CDR3 spans 14 residues. CDR3 sequence (DNA): TGCAGTGCTAGGATAGGGGGCGCCGATTCACCCCTCCACTTT. Protein product: CSARIGGADSPLHF.

This clonotype has only a few counts. The V and J genes are TRBV4-2 and TRBJ2-5; TRBD2 agrees at 7 bases. CDR1 and CDR2 (germline): LGHNA, YNFKEQ. The V gene end was trimmed by 2 bases and the J gene end by 4 bases; junction bases not matched to a gene: 7. This CDR3 is built from 15 residues. The chain's CDR3 is CASSQQAGPGETQYF. DNA of the CDR3: TGTGCCAGCAGCCAACAAGCGGGGCCCGGAGAGACCCAGTACTTC.

This rearrangement joins TRBV15 to TRBJ2-1; no clear D gene. Trimming stripped 3 bases from V and 0 bases from J, with 12 bases between. The CDR3 is made up of 16 amino acids. Germline CDR1 and CDR2: LNHNV and YYDKDF (reference sequence). The CDR3 region is CATSRSTLSSYNEQFF. DNA for the CDR3: TGTGCCACCAGCAGGTCTACACTAAGCTCCTACAATGAGCAGTTCTTC.

The V gene is TRBV19, the J gene TRBJ1-1; possible D gene TRBD1, 5 bases. The CDR3 is made up of 15 amino acids. Trimming pared 4 bases from V and 5 bases from J, leaving 17 bases between. Per the germline V gene, CDR1 is LNHDA and CDR2 is SQIVND (reference sequence). CDR3 amino acids: CASSTFPIRVTEAFF. The DNA of the CDR3 is TGTGCCAGTAGTACTTTCCCAATCAGGGTAACTGAAGCTTTCTTT.

This chain connects TRBV7-9 to TRBJ1-1; possibly TRBD1 for D (5 bases). V was shortened by 7 bases and J by 5 bases, with 14 bases between the two germline ends. Germline V gene data show CDR1 as SEHNR and CDR2 as FQNEAQ (reference sequence). The CDR3 contains 13 residues. This chain's CDR3 is CASTTWGWTEAFF. CDR3 DNA: TGTGCCAGCACCACGTGGGGCTGGACTGAAGCTTTCTTT.

This clonotype was detected only a few times. The chain combines TRBV18 with TRBJ1-1, with unresolved D. The CDR3 totals 13 residues. V was shortened by 1 base and J by 4 bases, with 7 bases between the two germline ends. Germline lookup yields CDR1 KGHSH and CDR2 LQKENI. CDR3 amino acids: CASSPQSLTEAFF. Written as DNA, the CDR3 is TGTGCCAGCTCACCACAATCCCTCACTGAAGCTTTCTTT.

The chain has TRBV19 and TRBJ1-4; unclear D gene. Germline V gene lookup returns CDR1 LNHDA and CDR2 SQIVND (reference sequence). V dropped 7 bases and J dropped 8 bases, with 17 bases sitting between them. The CDR3 sequence is 14 residues long. The CDR3 DNA is TGTGCCAGTATGGAGGACCCGGCAACCGAAAAACTGTTTTTT. Translating it yields CASMEDPATEKLFF.

The gene calls are TRBV7-9 and TRBJ2-5; D ambiguous. V dropped 5 bases and J dropped 5 bases, with 12 bases sitting between them. The germline V gene has CDR1 SEHNR and CDR2 FQNEAQ (reference sequence). This CDR3 has 13 residues. DNA of the CDR3: TGTGCCAGCAGCCCACGGGTTAGGGAGACCCAGTACTTC. Translating gives CASSPRVRETQYF.